This TCR beta chain was recorded in a study of pediatric ulcerative colitis. Measured with immunoSEQ multiplex PCR; TCRdb has only the in-frame clones, and not every one. The table lists approximately 11,000 clones, roughly 82% of them singletons. This clone occurred a few times. As yet, its antigen is unknown. Study-wide results and limits: A couple of rectal clonotypes were found only in ulcerative colitis patients, all of them. Two patients' blood samples yielded substantially fewer templates. Total lymphocyte DNA, not sorted subsets, was the template. Compared with controls, ulcerative colitis showed greater blood-rectum clone sharing.

V dropped 2 bases and J dropped 3; count of bases not matched to a gene: 3. Germline assignment: CDR1 MRHNA and CDR2 SNTAGT. The length of the CDR3 is 15 residues. One to two pinch biopsies were taken from the rectum during colonoscopy. The source is a girl between 5 and 17 years old who was a control in a study of pediatric ulcerative colitis. V and J are TRBV6-4 and TRBJ2-2; 7 nucleotides align to TRBD1. Input material: gut tissue. The CDR3 loop is CASSDGQADTGELFF. Here the CDR3 DNA reads TGTGCCAGCAGTGACGGACAGGCCGACACCGGGGAGCTGTTTTTT.